The clone carrying this TCR beta chain was detected many times. Its antigen is undetermined. These data belong to a study of spatial heterogeneity in lung cancer. CDR1 is MNHEY and CDR2 is SMNVEV in the germline V gene (reference sequence). Trimming shortened V by 7 bases and J by 9 bases, and 15 bases separated the two germline ends. The CDR3 totals 13 residues. Study-wide findings and caveats: How many expanded intratumoral alpha and beta TCRs were present tracked the tumor mutation count, which was a count of nonsynonymous mutations.

Time point meaning: sample taken at primary tumor resection. TCRdb reanalysed the 5' RACE reads using MiXCR and keeps one entry per CDR3 protein. The data contain 9,000 to 9,500 distinct CDR3 sequences, roughly 8.8% of them singletons. Sequencing used lung tumor tissue, obtained at surgery. The V and J genes are TRBV27 and TRBJ2-2; D may be TRBD1 (6 bases). This sequence originates from a male donor with early-stage non-small cell lung cancer. Here the CDR3 reads CASKSTGSRELFF. The DNA of the CDR3 is TGTGCCAGCAAATCAACAGGGAGTCGGGAGCTGTTTTTT.